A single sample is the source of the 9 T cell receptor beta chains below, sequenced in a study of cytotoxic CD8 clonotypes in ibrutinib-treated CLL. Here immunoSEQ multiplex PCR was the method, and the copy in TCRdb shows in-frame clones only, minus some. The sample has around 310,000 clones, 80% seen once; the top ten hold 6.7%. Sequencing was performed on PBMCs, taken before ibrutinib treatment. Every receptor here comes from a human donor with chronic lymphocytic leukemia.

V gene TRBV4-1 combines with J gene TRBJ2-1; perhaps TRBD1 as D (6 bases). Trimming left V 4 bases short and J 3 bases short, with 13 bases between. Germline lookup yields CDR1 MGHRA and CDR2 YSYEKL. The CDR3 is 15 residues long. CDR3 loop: CASSPGQMIYNEQFF. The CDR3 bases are TGCGCCAGCAGCCCCGGACAGATGATCTACAATGAGCAGTTCTTC.

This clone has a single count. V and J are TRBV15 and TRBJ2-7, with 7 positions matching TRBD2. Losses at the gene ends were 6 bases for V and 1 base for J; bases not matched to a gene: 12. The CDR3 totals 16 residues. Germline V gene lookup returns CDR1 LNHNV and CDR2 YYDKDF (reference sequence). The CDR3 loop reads CATSEPAGLLSYEQYF. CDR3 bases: TGTGCCACCAGTGAACCCGCGGGACTATTGTCCTACGAGCAGTACTTC.

CDR3 bases: TGTGCCTGGAGTGTAAGAAGGATGACGGAGTATACAGATACGCAGTATTTT. This translates into CAWSVRRMTEYTDTQYF. The gene calls are TRBV30 and TRBJ2-3; D is undetermined. The CDR3 runs 17 residues. V lost 0 bases, J lost 3 bases, and 19 bases lay in between. Per the germline V gene, CDR1 is GTSNPN and CDR2 is SVGIG (reference sequence).

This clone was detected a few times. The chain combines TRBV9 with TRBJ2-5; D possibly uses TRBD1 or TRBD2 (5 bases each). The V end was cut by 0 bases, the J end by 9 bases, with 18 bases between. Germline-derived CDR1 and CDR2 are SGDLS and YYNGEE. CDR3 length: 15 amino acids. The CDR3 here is CASSVETGLTMAQYF. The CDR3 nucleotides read TGTGCCAGCAGCGTAGAAACGGGGCTGACGATGGCCCAGTACTTC.

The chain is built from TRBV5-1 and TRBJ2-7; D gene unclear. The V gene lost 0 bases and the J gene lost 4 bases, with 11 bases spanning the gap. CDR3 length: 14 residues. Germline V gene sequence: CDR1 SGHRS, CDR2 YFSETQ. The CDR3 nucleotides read TGCGCCAGCAGCTTGGCTAGTGACAAGTACGAGCAGTACTTC. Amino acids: CASSLASDKYEQYF.

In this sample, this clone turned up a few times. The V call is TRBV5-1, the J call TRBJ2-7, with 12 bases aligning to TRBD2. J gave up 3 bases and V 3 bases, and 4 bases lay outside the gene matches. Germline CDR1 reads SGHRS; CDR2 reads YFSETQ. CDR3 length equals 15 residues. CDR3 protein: CASSSGLAGIYEQYF. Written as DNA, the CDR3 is TGCGCCAGCAGCTCGGGACTAGCGGGTATCTACGAGCAGTACTTC. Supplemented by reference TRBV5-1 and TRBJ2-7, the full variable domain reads KAGVTQTPRYLIKTRGQQVTLSCSPISGHRSVSWYQQTPGQGLQFLFEYFSETQRNKGNFPGRFSGRQFSNSRSEMNVSTLELGDSALYLCASSSGLAGIYEQYFGPGTRLTVT.

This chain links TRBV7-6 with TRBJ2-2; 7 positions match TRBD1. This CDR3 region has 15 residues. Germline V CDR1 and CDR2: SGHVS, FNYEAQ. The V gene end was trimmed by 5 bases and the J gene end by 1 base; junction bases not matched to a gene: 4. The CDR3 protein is CASSIRTGNTGELFF. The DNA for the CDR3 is TGTGCCAGCAGCATAAGGACAGGGAACACCGGGGAGCTGTTTTTT.

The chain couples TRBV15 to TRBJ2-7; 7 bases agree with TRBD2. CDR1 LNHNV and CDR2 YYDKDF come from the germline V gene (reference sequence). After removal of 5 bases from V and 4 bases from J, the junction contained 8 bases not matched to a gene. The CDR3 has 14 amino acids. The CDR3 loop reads CATSPSGLLYEQYF. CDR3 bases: TGTGCCACCAGCCCTAGCGGACTCCTGTACGAGCAGTACTTC.

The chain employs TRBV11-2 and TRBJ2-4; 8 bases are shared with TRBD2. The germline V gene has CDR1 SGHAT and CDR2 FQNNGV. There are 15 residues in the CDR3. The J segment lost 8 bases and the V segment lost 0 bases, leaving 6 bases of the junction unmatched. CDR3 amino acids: CASSLEGGLGYIQYF. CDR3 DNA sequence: TGTGCCAGCAGCTTAGAAGGGGGACTAGGATACATTCAGTACTTC.